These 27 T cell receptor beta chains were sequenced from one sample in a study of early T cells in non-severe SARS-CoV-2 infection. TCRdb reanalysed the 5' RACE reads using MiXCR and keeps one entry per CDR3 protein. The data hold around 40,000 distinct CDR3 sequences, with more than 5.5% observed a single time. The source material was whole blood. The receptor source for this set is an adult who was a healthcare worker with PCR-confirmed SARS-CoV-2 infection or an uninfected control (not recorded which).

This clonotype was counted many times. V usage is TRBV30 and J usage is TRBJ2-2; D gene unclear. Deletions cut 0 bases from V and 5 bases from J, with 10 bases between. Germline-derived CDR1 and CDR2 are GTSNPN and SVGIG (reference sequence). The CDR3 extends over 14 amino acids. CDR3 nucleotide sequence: TGTGCCTGGAGTGTGCGGTTAGGGACCGGGGAGCTGTTTTTT. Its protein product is CAWSVRLGTGELFF. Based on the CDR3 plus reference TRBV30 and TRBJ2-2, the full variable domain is SQTIHQWPATLVQPVGSPLSLECTVEGTSNPNLYWYRQAAGRGLQLLFYSVGIGQISSEVPQNLSASRPQDRQFILSSKKLLLSDSGFYLCAWSVRLGTGELFFGEGSRLTVL.

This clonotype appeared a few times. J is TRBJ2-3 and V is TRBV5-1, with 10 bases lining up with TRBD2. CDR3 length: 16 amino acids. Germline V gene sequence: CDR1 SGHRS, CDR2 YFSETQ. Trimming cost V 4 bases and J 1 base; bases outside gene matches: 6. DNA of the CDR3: TGCGCCAGCAGCGTAACCGGGACTAGCGGCACAGATACGCAGTATTTT. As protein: CASSVTGTSGTDTQYF.

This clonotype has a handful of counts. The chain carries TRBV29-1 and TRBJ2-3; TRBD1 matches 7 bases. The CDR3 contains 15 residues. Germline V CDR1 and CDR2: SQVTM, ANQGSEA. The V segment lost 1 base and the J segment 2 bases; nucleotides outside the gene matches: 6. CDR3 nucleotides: TGCAGCGTTGAAGTGGGACAGACAGTCACAGATACGCAGTATTTT. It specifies CSVEVGQTVTDTQYF.

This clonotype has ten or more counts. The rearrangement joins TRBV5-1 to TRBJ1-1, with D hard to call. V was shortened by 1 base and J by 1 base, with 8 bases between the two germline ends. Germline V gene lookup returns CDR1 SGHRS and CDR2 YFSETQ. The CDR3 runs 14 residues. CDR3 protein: CASSLSPENTEAFF. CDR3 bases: TGCGCCAGCAGCTTGTCTCCTGAGAACACTGAAGCTTTCTTT.

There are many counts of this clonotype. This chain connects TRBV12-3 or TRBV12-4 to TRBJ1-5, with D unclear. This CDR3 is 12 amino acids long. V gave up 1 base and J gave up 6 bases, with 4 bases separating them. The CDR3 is CASSLVVQPQHF. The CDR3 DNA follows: TGTGCCAGCAGTTTAGTTGTTCAGCCCCAGCATTTT.

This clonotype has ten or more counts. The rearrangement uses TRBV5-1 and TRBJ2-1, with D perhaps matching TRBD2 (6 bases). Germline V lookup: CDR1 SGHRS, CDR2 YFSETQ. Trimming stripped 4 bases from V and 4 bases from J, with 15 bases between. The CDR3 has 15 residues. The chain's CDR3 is CASSPGASAYNEQFF. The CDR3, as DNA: TGCGCCAGCAGCCCTGGGGCTAGCGCGTACAATGAGCAGTTCTTC. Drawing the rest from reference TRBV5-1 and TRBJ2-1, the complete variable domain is KAGVTQTPRYLIKTRGQQVTLSCSPISGHRSVSWYQQTPGQGLQFLFEYFSETQRNKGNFPGRFSGRQFSNSRSEMNVSTLELGDSALYLCASSPGASAYNEQFFGPGTRLTVL.

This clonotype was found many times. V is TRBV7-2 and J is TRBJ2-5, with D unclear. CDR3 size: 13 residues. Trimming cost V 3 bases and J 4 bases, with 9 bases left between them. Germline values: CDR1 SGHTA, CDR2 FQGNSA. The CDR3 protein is CASSFSGLETQYF. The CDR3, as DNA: TGTGCCAGCAGCTTTTCAGGATTAGAGACCCAGTACTTC.

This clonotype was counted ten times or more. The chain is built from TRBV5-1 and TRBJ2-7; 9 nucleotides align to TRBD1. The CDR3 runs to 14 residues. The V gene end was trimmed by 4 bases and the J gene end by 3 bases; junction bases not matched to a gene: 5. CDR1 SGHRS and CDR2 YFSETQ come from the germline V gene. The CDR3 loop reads CASSETGQGYEQYF. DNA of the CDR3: TGCGCCAGCAGCGAAACGGGACAGGGCTACGAGCAGTACTTC.

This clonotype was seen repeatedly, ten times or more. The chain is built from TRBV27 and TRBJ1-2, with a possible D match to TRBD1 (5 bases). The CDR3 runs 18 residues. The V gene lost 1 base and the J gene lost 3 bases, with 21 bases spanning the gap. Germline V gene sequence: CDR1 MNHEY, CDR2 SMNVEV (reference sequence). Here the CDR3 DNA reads TGTGCCAGCAGTTTATATGGGGCGGCGAGCGGGCAGGACTATGGCTACACCTTC. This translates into CASSLYGAASGQDYGYTF.

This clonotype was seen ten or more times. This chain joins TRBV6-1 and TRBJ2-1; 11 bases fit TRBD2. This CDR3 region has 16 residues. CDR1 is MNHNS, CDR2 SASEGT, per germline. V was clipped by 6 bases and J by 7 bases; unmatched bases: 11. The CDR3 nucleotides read TGTGCCAGCAGCGAAATAGCGGGAGGGCCGTTTAATGAGCAGTTCTTC. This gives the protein CASSEIAGGPFNEQFF.

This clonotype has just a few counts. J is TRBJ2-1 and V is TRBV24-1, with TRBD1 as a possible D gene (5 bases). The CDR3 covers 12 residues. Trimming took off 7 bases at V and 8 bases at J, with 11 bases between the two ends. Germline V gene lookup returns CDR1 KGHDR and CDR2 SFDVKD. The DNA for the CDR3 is TGTGCCACCAGCCCAGGGCTCCATGAGCAGTTCTTC. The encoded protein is CATSPGLHEQFF.

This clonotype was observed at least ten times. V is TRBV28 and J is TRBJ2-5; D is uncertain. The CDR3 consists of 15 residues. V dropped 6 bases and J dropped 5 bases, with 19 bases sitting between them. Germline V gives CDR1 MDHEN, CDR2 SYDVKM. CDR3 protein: CASRKPDRVEETQYF. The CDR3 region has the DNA TGTGCCAGCAGAAAACCCGACCGGGTCGAGGAGACCCAGTACTTC.

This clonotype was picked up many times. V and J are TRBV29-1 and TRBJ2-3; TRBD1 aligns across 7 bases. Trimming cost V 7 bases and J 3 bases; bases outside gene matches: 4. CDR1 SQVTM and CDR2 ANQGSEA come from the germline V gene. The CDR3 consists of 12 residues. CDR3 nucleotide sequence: TGCAGCGATCGACAGGGAACAGATACGCAGTATTTT. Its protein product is CSDRQGTDTQYF.

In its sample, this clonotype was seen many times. The DNA for the CDR3 is TGTGCCAGCATCGGACTAGCGGGAGCCACAGATACGCAGTATTTT. This encodes CASIGLAGATDTQYF. The V call is TRBV2, the J call TRBJ2-3; 13 nucleotides align to TRBD2. CDR3 size: 15 residues. Looked up from germline, CDR1 is SNHLY and CDR2 is FYNNEI. The V and J ends lost 7 bases and 2 bases, in that order; junction bases with no gene match: 3.

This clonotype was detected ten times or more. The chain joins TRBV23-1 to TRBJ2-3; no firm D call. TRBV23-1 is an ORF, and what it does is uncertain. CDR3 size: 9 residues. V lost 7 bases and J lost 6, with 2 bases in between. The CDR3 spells CASKDTQYF. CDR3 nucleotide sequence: TGCGCCAGCAAGGATACGCAGTATTTT.

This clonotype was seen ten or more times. The CDR3 region has the DNA TGTGCCAGCAGCCAACTGCGAGATTATGGCTACACCTTC. Translation gives CASSQLRDYGYTF. V and J are TRBV3-1 and TRBJ1-2, with D uncertain. Trimming removed 2 bases from V and 5 bases from J, with 9 bases in between. Germline assignment: CDR1 LGHDT and CDR2 YNNKEL (reference sequence). This CDR3 contains 13 residues.

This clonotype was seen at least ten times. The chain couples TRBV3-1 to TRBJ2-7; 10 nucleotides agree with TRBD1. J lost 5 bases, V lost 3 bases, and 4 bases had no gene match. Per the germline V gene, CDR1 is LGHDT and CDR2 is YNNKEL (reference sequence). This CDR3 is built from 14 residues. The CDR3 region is CASSHGTGVHEQYF. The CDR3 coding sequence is TGTGCCAGCAGCCACGGGACAGGGGTCCACGAGCAGTACTTC.

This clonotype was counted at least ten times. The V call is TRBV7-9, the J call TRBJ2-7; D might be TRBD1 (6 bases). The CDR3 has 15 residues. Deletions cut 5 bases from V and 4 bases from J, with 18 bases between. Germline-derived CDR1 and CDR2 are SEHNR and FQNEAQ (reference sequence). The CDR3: CASSPIGGMRYEQYF. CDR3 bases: TGTGCCAGCAGCCCCATAGGGGGAATGAGGTACGAGCAGTACTTC.

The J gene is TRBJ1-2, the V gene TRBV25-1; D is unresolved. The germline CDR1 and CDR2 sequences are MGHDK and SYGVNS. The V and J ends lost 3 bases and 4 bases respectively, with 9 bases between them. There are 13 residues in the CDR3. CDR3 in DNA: TGTGCCAGCAGTGACACGGGCCCCTATGGCTACACCTTC. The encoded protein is CASSDTGPYGYTF.

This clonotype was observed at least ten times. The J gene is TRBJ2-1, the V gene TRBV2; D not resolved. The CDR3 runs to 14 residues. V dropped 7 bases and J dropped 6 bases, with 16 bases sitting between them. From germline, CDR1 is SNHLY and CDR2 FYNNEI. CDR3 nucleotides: TGTGCCAGCACCCTGCAATCCCCCCTCAATGAGCAGTTCTTC. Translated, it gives CASTLQSPLNEQFF.

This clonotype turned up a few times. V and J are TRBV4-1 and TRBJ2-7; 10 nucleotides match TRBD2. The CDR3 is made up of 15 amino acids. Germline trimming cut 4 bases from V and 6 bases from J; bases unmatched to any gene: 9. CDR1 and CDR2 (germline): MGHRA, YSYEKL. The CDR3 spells CASSPGGLAGVEQYF. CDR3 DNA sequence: TGCGCCAGCAGCCCCGGGGGTCTAGCGGGAGTCGAGCAGTACTTC.

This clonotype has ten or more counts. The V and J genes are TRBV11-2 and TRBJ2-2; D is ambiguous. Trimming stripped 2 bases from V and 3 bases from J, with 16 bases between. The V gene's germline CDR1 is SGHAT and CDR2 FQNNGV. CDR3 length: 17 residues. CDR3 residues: CASSLHGSRVDTGELFF. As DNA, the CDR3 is TGTGCCAGCAGCTTACATGGGTCCCGGGTGGACACCGGGGAGCTGTTTTTT.

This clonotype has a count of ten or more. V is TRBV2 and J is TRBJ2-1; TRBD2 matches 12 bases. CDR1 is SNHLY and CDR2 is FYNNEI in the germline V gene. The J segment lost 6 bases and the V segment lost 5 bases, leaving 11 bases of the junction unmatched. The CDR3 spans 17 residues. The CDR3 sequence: CASSMTSGRTFSNEQFF. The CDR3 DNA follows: TGTGCCAGCAGTATGACTAGCGGGAGAACTTTCTCCAATGAGCAGTTCTTC. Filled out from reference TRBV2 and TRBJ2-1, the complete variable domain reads EPEVTQTPSHQVTQMGQEVILRCVPISNHLYFYWYRQILGQKVEFLVSFYNNEISEKSEIFDDQFSVERPDGSNFTLKIRSTKLEDSAMYFCASSMTSGRTFSNEQFFGPGTRLTVL.

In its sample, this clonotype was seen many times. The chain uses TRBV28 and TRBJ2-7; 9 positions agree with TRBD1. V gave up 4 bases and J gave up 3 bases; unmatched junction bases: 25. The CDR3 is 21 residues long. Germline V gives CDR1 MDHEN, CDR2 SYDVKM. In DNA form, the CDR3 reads TGTGCCAGCAGTTCCTCGAATTGGAGGACAGGGGCTCGCCTGGTCGACTACGAGCAGTACTTC. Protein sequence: CASSSSNWRTGARLVDYEQYF.

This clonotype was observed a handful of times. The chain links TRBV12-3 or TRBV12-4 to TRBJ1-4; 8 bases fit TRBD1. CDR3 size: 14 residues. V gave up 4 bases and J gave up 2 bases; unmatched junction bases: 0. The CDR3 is CASSWTGTNEKLFF. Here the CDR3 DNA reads TGTGCCAGCAGTTGGACAGGGACTAATGAAAAACTGTTTTTT.

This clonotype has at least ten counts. The CDR3 sequence is CASSQGAGAQETQYF. The CDR3 nucleotides read TGTGCCAGCAGCCAAGGGGCGGGAGCCCAAGAGACCCAGTACTTC. The chain recombines TRBV3-1 with TRBJ2-5, with 7 nucleotides matching TRBD2. Germline V gene sequence: CDR1 LGHDT, CDR2 YNNKEL (reference sequence). The ends lost 1 base at V and 1 base at J; junction bases unmatched: 3. CDR3 length: 15 amino acids.

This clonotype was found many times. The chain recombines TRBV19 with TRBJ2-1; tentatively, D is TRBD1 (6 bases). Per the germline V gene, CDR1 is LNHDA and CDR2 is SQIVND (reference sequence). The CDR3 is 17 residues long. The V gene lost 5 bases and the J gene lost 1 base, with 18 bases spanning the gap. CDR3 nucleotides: TGTGCCAGTAGTTTTGTAAAGAGGGGGAAGTCCTACAATGAGCAGTTCTTC. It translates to CASSFVKRGKSYNEQFF.